This TCR beta chain was recovered during a study of cytomegalovirus exposure and HLA in healthy donors. It was with 60 Vbeta and 13 Jbeta primers that the PCR ran. Assay used: immunoSEQ multiplex PCR; TCRdb lists only in-frame clones, some missing. The data hold some 270,000 clones, with 85% to 95% observed a single time. The germline V gene has CDR1 MNHEY and CDR2 SMNVEV (reference sequence). Trimming removed 5 bases from V and 6 bases from J; junction bases left unmatched: 4. CDR3 length: 13 residues. The sample taken for sequencing was PBMCs. The chain combines TRBV27 with TRBJ2-3, with TRBD1 identical over 8 bases. The source of this sequence is a girl aged 2-10 years in good health and CMV-seronegative. Written as DNA, the CDR3 is TGTGCCAGCAGTGTGACAGGGGTGGATACGCAGTATTTT. Protein: CASSVTGVDTQYF.